These 30 T cell receptor beta chains were sequenced from one sample in a study of shared clonotypes between healthy human individuals. Only CD45RO-negative cells positively selected for CCR7 counted as naive CD8 cells, so terminally differentiated effector memory CD45RA+ cells were excluded. The method was immunoSEQ multiplex PCR; TCRdb's version includes in-frame clones alone and lacks a portion of them. The sample contains more than 550,000 clones, 92% of which appear only once. The sequencing sample was made of naive CD8+ T cells sorted from blood. The source is a man aged 25 to 40 in good health.

The V and J genes are TRBV5-4 and TRBJ2-1; possibly TRBD1 for D (6 bases). Per germline, CDR1 SGHNT and CDR2 YYREEE (reference sequence). There are 14 residues in the CDR3. V was shortened by 3 bases and J by 3 bases, with 10 bases between the two germline ends. The CDR3 DNA is TGTGCCAGCAGCTCAGGGGACCGCTACAATGAGCAGTTCTTC. Translated, it gives CASSSGDRYNEQFF.

V is TRBV11-3 and J is TRBJ1-1; D unclear. This CDR3 spans 14 amino acids. V was pared by 0 bases and J by 6 bases, with 11 bases between. Per the germline V gene, CDR1 is SGHNT and CDR2 is YENEEA. In nucleotides, the CDR3 is TGTGCCAGCAGCTTAGAGCCAATATGGGCTGAAGCTTTCTTT. This translates into CASSLEPIWAEAFF.

The chain uses TRBV28 and TRBJ2-2, with 11 bases lining up with TRBD2. The CDR3 contains 15 residues. CDR1 MDHEN and CDR2 SYDVKM come from the germline V gene. Germline trimming cut 7 bases from V and 2 bases from J; bases unmatched to any gene: 3. CDR3 protein: CASKLAGDNTGELFF. The CDR3 coding sequence is TGTGCCAGCAAACTAGCGGGAGACAACACCGGGGAGCTGTTTTTT.

The CDR3 coding sequence is TGTGCCACCAGCAGAGATAAGCCTGGCAGGGTGGAGGAGACCCAGTACTTC. It codes for CATSRDKPGRVEETQYF. The gene calls are TRBV15 and TRBJ2-5, with D possibly matching TRBD1 (5 bases). CDR1 and CDR2 (germline): LNHNV, YYDKDF (reference sequence). The ends were cut back, 0 bases at V and 5 bases at J, with 19 bases in the middle. The length of the CDR3 is 17 residues.

This chain connects TRBV5-8 to TRBJ1-5, with D perhaps TRBD1 (6 bases). This CDR3 is built from 15 residues. The V gene's germline CDR1 is SGHTS and CDR2 YDEGEE. V lost 2 bases, J lost 0 bases, and 9 bases lay in between. CDR3 bases: TGTGCCAGCAGCTTAGGGGGGTATAGCAATCAGCCCCAGCATTTT. Translating it yields CASSLGGYSNQPQHF.

The rearrangement links TRBV5-1 to TRBJ2-2; possibly TRBD1 for D (6 bases). Trimming took 3 bases from V and 3 from J, leaving 15 bases between them. The CDR3 loop spans 16 amino acids. CDR1 and CDR2 (germline): SGHRS, YFSETQ. The CDR3 spells CASSWDETGYTGELFF. The CDR3 DNA reads as TGCGCCAGCAGCTGGGACGAAACAGGGTACACCGGGGAGCTGTTTTTT.

Written as DNA, the CDR3 is TGTGCCAGTAGTATAGGGTATTCTAGCGGGAGGTCCAACGCGAACACCGGGGAGCTGTTTTTT. The encoded protein is CASSIGYSSGRSNANTGELFF. The genes are TRBV19 and TRBJ2-2, with 11 bases fitting TRBD2. The V and J ends lost 1 base and 0 bases, in that order; junction bases with no gene match: 13. The V gene's germline CDR1 is LNHDA and CDR2 SQIVND (reference sequence). The CDR3 is made up of 21 amino acids. Looking up the rest from reference TRBV19 and TRBJ2-2 gives the full variable domain: DGGITQSPKYLFRKEGQNVTLSCEQNLNHDAMYWYRQDPGQGLRLIYYSQIVNDFQKGDIAEGYSVSREKKESFPLTVTSAQKNPTAFYLCASSIGYSSGRSNANTGELFFGEGSRLTVL.

CDR3 loop: CASSAFGGTNTGELFF. CDR3 bases: TGTGCCAGCAGTGCCTTTGGGGGGACGAACACCGGGGAGCTGTTTTTT. This chain uses TRBV6-1 with TRBJ2-2; tentative D call: TRBD2 (6 bases). The CDR3 has 16 residues. The V end lost 4 bases, the J end lost 0 bases, and 12 bases lay between the germline ends. CDR1 is MNHNS, CDR2 SASEGT, per germline.

This rearrangement joins TRBV5-5 to TRBJ2-7; perhaps TRBD1 as D (6 bases). The CDR3 is 15 residues long. Germline CDR1 reads SGHKS; CDR2 reads YYEKEE (reference sequence). V was trimmed by 2 bases and J by 3 bases, leaving 15 bases between them. This CDR3 reads CASSLGSTGLYEQYF. CDR3 in DNA: TGTGCCAGCAGCTTAGGTTCGACAGGACTCTACGAGCAGTACTTC.

The gene calls are TRBV15 and TRBJ2-4, with a tentative D call TRBD2 (6 bases). Trimming cost V 3 bases and J 2 bases, with 17 bases left between them. The CDR3 is made up of 17 amino acids. Germline-derived CDR1 and CDR2 are LNHNV and YYDKDF (reference sequence). The CDR3 region is CATSSGGFGGTKNIQYF. In nucleotides, the CDR3 is TGTGCCACCAGCAGCGGTGGGTTCGGAGGGACCAAAAACATTCAGTACTTC.

This chain joins TRBV9 and TRBJ2-1; D gene ambiguous. Germline values: CDR1 SGDLS, CDR2 YYNGEE. This CDR3 contains 11 residues. Trimming left V 3 bases short and J 7 bases short, with 5 bases between. The CDR3 coding sequence is TGTGCCAGCAGCGCCAAGAATGAGCAGTTCTTC. This encodes CASSAKNEQFF.

J is TRBJ2-1 and V is TRBV29-1, with D unresolved. The V and J ends lost 4 bases and 9 bases respectively, with 7 bases between them. Germline assignment: CDR1 SQVTM and CDR2 ANQGSEA. The CDR3 loop spans 10 amino acids. In DNA, the CDR3 is TGCAGCGTTGGGTTTTCTGAGCAGTTCTTC. Its translation: CSVGFSEQFF.

As DNA, the CDR3 is TGTGCCAGCAGCTTAGGTAGGGGCGGCGAGCAGTACTTC. Its translation is CASSLGRGGEQYF. V usage is TRBV13 and J usage is TRBJ2-7, with D maybe TRBD1 (5 bases). CDR1 is PRHDT and CDR2 is FYEKMQ in the germline V gene (reference sequence). The V and J ends lost 0 bases and 6 bases respectively, with 9 bases between them. This CDR3 is built from 13 residues.

This chain connects TRBV25-1 to TRBJ2-7, with D possibly matching TRBD1 (5 bases). Between the trimmed V and J ends, which lost 4 bases and 5 bases, there was a span of 12 bases. The CDR3 sequence is 13 residues long. Germline CDR1 reads MGHDK; CDR2 reads SYGVNS. This chain's CDR3 is CASSGAGLNEQYF. The DNA for the CDR3 is TGTGCCAGCAGTGGAGCAGGGCTGAACGAGCAGTACTTC.

J is TRBJ2-7 and V is TRBV11-2; 7 nucleotides align to TRBD1. Trimming removed 3 bases from V and 6 bases from J; junction bases left unmatched: 5. Looked up from germline, CDR1 is SGHAT and CDR2 is FQNNGV. This CDR3 is 13 amino acids long. The CDR3 protein is CASSFEGAGEQYF. The CDR3 coding sequence is TGTGCCAGCAGCTTCGAGGGGGCAGGCGAGCAGTACTTC.

This clone was observed a single time. CDR3 DNA sequence: TGTGCGAGTGAATCGGGCAACACTCATGGCTACACCTTC. Translation: CASESGNTHGYTF. This rearrangement joins TRBV19 to TRBJ1-2, with D unclear. CDR1 LNHDA and CDR2 SQIVND come from the germline V gene (reference sequence). The CDR3 totals 13 residues.

This clone has only one observation. This chain links TRBV6-1 with TRBJ2-1; D remains ambiguous. CDR1 is MNHNS and CDR2 is SASEGT in the germline V gene. The CDR3 has 17 residues. V was shortened by 0 bases and J by 4 bases, with 16 bases between the two germline ends. The DNA of the CDR3 is TGTGCCAGCAGTGAAGCGCGAACAGAGTGGAATTACAATGAGCAGTTCTTC. Translation gives CASSEARTEWNYNEQFF.

This clone was recorded only once. The chain employs TRBV27 and TRBJ2-7; D not resolved. There are 12 residues in the CDR3. Trimming shortened V by 4 bases and J by 7 bases, and 11 bases separated the two germline ends. Germline V gives CDR1 MNHEY, CDR2 SMNVEV (reference sequence). The CDR3 DNA reads TGTGCCAGCAGTTCCCCCGGTGGTGAGCAGTACTTC. Translation gives CASSSPGGEQYF.

The chain joins TRBV4-2 to TRBJ2-4, with D possibly being TRBD1 (5 bases). Trimming stripped 5 bases from V and 7 bases from J, with 15 bases between. CDR3 length: 14 residues. The germline CDR1 and CDR2 sequences are LGHNA and YNFKEQ. The CDR3 loop reads CASSDGRGFNIQYF. DNA for the CDR3: TGTGCCAGCAGCGACGGAAGGGGTTTTAACATTCAGTACTTC.

This clone has more than one count but fewer than ten. CDR3 sequence: CSVWTANEKLFF. The CDR3 DNA reads TGCAGCGTTTGGACAGCTAATGAAAAACTGTTTTTT. This chain joins TRBV29-1 and TRBJ1-4; D may be TRBD1 (6 bases). Germline V gene lookup returns CDR1 SQVTM and CDR2 ANQGSEA. V was clipped by 5 bases and J by 3 bases, with 7 bases between them. The CDR3 has 12 residues.

The chain is built from TRBV28 and TRBJ1-2; D remains ambiguous. V was pared by 3 bases and J by 5 bases, with 13 bases between. CDR1 and CDR2 from the germline V gene are MDHEN and SYDVKM. CDR3 length: 14 amino acids. CDR3 nucleotide sequence: TGTGCCAGCAGTTTCCCTGAGGCCTCTTATGGCTACACCTTC. Translation: CASSFPEASYGYTF.

The chain employs TRBV7-9 and TRBJ2-1; D possibly corresponds to TRBD1 (6 bases). The CDR3 loop spans 15 amino acids. CDR1 is SEHNR, CDR2 FQNEAQ, per germline (reference sequence). Trimming removed 2 bases at V and 3 bases at J, with 11 bases between. The CDR3 coding sequence is TGTGCCAGCAGCTTACCCTGGACAGTCTACAATGAGCAGTTCTTC. It yields the protein CASSLPWTVYNEQFF.

The chain recombines TRBV19 with TRBJ2-5; 7 positions match TRBD1. J gave up 5 bases and V 5 bases, and 11 bases lay outside the gene matches. Looked up from germline, CDR1 is LNHDA and CDR2 is SQIVND (reference sequence). The CDR3 spans 15 residues. As DNA, the CDR3 is TGTGCCAGTAGTGGCCGGGACAGCGTTTGGGAGACCCAGTACTTC. It codes for CASSGRDSVWETQYF. The full variable domain, completed using reference TRBV19 and TRBJ2-5, is DGGITQSPKYLFRKEGQNVTLSCEQNLNHDAMYWYRQDPGQGLRLIYYSQIVNDFQKGDIAEGYSVSREKKESFPLTVTSAQKNPTAFYLCASSGRDSVWETQYFGPGTRLLVL.

Only one count was recorded for this clone. This sequence joins TRBV5-1 and TRBJ2-1; 8 bases match TRBD1. This CDR3 comprises 18 residues. The junction had 13 bases not matched to a gene; V was cut back by 5 bases and J by 0 bases. Germline CDR1 and CDR2: SGHRS and YFSETQ. CDR3 in amino acids: CASRETGATMSSYNEQFF. In nucleotides, the CDR3 is TGCGCCAGCAGGGAGACAGGGGCCACTATGAGCTCCTACAATGAGCAGTTCTTC.

This chain links TRBV6-6 with TRBJ1-5, with unresolved D. The CDR3 contains 16 residues. Germline CDR1 and CDR2: MNHNY and SVGAGI (reference sequence). V was shortened by 6 bases and J by 4 bases, with 19 bases between the two germline ends. Written as DNA, the CDR3 is TGTGCCAGCAGCCCTCTTACGGGGTCGGGAAATCAGCCCCAGCATTTT. Translation gives CASSPLTGSGNQPQHF.

The rearrangement uses TRBV9 and TRBJ2-1, with D unresolved. Trimming removed 6 bases from V and 2 bases from J, with 6 bases in between. Germline CDR1 SGDLS, CDR2 YYNGEE. The CDR3 has 12 residues. The CDR3 nucleotides are TGTGCCAGCAAAGGAACCTACAATGAGCAGTTCTTC. The encoded protein is CASKGTYNEQFF.

This chain uses TRBV6-6 with TRBJ2-7; possibly TRBD2 for D (5 bases). Trimming stripped 0 bases from V and 4 bases from J, with 16 bases between. This CDR3 is 16 amino acids long. Germline CDR1 MNHNY, CDR2 SVGAGI (reference sequence). CDR3 amino acids: CASSYSLEARLYEQYF. The DNA for the CDR3 is TGTGCCAGCAGTTACTCATTGGAGGCCAGACTTTACGAGCAGTACTTC.

This chain joins TRBV14 and TRBJ2-3; 8 bases fit TRBD2. The CDR3 covers 15 residues. From germline, CDR1 is SGHDN and CDR2 FVKESK. Trimming took 5 bases from V and 0 from J; bases not matched to a gene: 4. The CDR3 DNA follows: TGTGCCAGCAGCGGGAAGCGGGGGAGCACAGATACGCAGTATTTT. Translation: CASSGKRGSTDTQYF.

The J gene is TRBJ1-4, the V gene TRBV29-1; no firm D call. The V end was cut by 4 bases, the J end by 5 bases, with 11 bases between. Germline CDR1 is SQVTM and CDR2 is ANQGSEA. This CDR3 has 13 amino acids. Here the CDR3 reads CSVAREGNEKLFF. The CDR3 DNA reads TGCAGCGTTGCTAGGGAGGGAAATGAAAAACTGTTTTTT.

V is TRBV7-2 and J is TRBJ1-2, with TRBD1 matching 8 bases. The V segment lost 6 bases and the J segment 7 bases; nucleotides outside the gene matches: 10. Germline V gene lookup returns CDR1 SGHTA and CDR2 FQGNSA. The CDR3 covers 14 residues. The CDR3 loop reads CASSNPGGAFGYTF. CDR3 sequence (DNA): TGTGCCAGCAGTAACCCAGGGGGCGCATTTGGCTACACCTTC.